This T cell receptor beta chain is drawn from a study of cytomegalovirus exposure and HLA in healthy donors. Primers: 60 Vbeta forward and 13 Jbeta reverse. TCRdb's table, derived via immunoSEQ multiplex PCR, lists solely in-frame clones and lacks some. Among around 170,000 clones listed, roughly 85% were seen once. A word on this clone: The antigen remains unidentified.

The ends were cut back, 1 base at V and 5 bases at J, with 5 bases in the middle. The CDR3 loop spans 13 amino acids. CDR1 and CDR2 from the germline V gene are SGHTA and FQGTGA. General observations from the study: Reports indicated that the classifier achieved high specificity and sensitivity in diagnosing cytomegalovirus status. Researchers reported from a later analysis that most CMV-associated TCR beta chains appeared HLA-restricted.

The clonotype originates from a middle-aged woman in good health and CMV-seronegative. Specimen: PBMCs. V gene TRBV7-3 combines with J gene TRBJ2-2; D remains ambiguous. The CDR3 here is CASSLKYTGELFF. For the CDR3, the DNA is TGTGCCAGCAGCTTAAAATATACCGGGGAGCTGTTTTTT.